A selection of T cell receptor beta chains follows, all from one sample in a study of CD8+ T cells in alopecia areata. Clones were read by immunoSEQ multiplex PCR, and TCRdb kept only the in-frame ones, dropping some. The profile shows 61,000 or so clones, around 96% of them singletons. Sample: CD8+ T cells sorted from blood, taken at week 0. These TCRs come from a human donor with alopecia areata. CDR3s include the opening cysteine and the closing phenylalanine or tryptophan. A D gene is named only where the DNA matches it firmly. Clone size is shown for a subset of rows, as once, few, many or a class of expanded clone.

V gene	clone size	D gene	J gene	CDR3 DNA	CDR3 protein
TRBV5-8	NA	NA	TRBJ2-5	TGTGCCAGCAGCTTGAGGCAGGGGCAAGAGACCCAGTACTTC	CASSLRQGQETQYF
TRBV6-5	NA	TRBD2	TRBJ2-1	TGTGCCAGCAGTTCTGATAGCGGGATCTACAATGAGCAGTTCTTC	CASSSDSGIYNEQFF
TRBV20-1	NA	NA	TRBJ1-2	TGCAGTGCTTGGGGGGATGGGGGCTACACCTTC	CSAWGDGGYTF
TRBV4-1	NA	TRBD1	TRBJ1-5	TGCGCCAGCAGCCAACGGGACAGGGGGAATCAGCCCCAGCATTTT	CASSQRDRGNQPQHF
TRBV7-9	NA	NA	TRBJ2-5	TGTGCCAGCAGCTTAGTGGGCCTCCAAGAGACCCAGTACTTC	CASSLVGLQETQYF
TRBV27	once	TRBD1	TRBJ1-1	TGTGCCAGCAGTTTATCGTGGAGACAGGGAGTGAACACTGAAGCTTTCTTT	CASSLSWRQGVNTEAFF
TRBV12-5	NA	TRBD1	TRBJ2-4	TGTGCTAGTGGCCCGGGACAGGGGAGAAACATTCAGTACTTC	CASGPGQGRNIQYF
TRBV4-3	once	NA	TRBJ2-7	TGCGCCAGCAGCCAAGATCCGGGCTCCTACGAGCAGTACTTC	CASSQDPGSYEQYF
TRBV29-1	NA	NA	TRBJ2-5	TGCAGCGTTGAAGGAAGAGGGGAGACCCAGTACTTC	CSVEGRGETQYF
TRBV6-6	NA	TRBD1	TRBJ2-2	TGTGCCAGCAGTTTTAGGGACAGGGAGTTAATCGGGGAGCTGTTTTTT	CASSFRDRELIGELFF
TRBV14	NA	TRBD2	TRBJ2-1	TGTGCCAGCAGCCCACTGTCGGTGACTAGCGGGGGGGCCCAGGGCGATGAGCAGTTCTTC	CASSPLSVTSGGAQGDEQFF
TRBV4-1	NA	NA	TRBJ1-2	TGCGCCAGCAGCCAAGATGGGAACGGCTACACCTTC	CASSQDGNGYTF
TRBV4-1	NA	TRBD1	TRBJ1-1	TGCGCCAGCAGCCAAGATCGGGAGACAGGGGATCTTGAAGCTTTCTTT	CASSQDRETGDLEAFF
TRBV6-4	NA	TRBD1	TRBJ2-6	TGTGCCAGCGGACCCGGGACAGGCGGCTCTGGGGCCAACGTCCTGACTTTC	CASGPGTGGSGANVLTF
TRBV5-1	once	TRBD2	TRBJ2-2	TGCGCCAGCAGCCCGGAAACTAGCGGGGGGCCTCCAGTCATTAACACCGGGGAGCTGTTTTTT	CASSPETSGGPPVINTGELFF
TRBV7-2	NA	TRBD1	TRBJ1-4	TGTGCCAGCAGCTTTACAGGGGATGAAAAACTGTTTTTT	CASSFTGDEKLFF
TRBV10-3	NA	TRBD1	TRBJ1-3	TGTGCCATCAGCCTGGGACAGAGCTCTGGAAACACCATATATTTT	CAISLGQSSGNTIYF
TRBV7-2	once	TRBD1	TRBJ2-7	TGTGCCAGCAGCCCGGACAGGGCCTCCTACGAGCAGTACTTC	CASSPDRASYEQYF
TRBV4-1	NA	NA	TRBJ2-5	TGCGCCAGCAGCCAAGATGGGGTCGGGGAGACCCAGTACTTC	CASSQDGVGETQYF
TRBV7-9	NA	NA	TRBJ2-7	TGTGCCAGCAGCTTAGCGTGGTCGGAGGGGGCCTACGAGCAGTACTTC	CASSLAWSEGAYEQYF
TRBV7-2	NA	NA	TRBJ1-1	TGTGCCAGCAGATGGGTCAACACTGAAGCTTTCTTT	CASRWVNTEAFF
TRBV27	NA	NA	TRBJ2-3	TGTGCCAGCAGCTCCACCCCTTACACAGATACGCAGTATTTT	CASSSTPYTDTQYF
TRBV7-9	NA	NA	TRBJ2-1	TGTGCCAGCAGCTTAGTGAATGAGCAGTTCTTC	CASSLVNEQFF
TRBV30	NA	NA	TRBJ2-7	TGTGCCTGGAGTGACATCCGGGGCTACGAGCAGTACTTC	CAWSDIRGYEQYF
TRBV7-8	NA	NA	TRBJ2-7	TGTGCCAGCAGCTCTGCCCGGGGAGCGGTCGGCTCCTACGAGCAGTACTTC	CASSSARGAVGSYEQYF
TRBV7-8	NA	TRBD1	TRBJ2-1	TGTGCCAGCAGCCGAGACTTGCAGGGGGCGACTAATGAGCAGTTCTTC	CASSRDLQGATNEQFF
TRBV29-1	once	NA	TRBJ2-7	TGCAGCGTTGCGGACAGCCCCACCTCCTACGAGCAGTACTTC	CSVADSPTSYEQYF
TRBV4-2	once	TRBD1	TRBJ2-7	TGTGCCAGCAGCCAAGAGGGACAGGGACCCTCCTACGAGCAGTACTTC	CASSQEGQGPSYEQYF
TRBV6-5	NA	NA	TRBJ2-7	TGTGCCAGCGGGTCGGACTCCTACGAGCAGTACTTC	CASGSDSYEQYF
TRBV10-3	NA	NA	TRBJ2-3	TGTGCCATCACCAAAGACCCCGTGGGTACGCAGTATTTT	CAITKDPVGTQYF
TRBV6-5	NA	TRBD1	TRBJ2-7	TGTGCCAGCAGTCCCGGGACAGCCTACGAGCAGTACTTC	CASSPGTAYEQYF
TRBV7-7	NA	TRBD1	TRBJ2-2	TGTGCTAGCAGCCCAGGACAGGGGAAAGCGAACACCGGGGAGCTGTTTTTT	CASSPGQGKANTGELFF
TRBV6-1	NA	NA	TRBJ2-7	TGTGCCAGCACCGGGTCCAGGGGAGAATACGAGCAGTACTTC	CASTGSRGEYEQYF
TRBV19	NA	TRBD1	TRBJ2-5	TGTGCCAGTAGTAGACCGGGACAGGGACGGCAAGAGACCCAGTACTTC	CASSRPGQGRQETQYF
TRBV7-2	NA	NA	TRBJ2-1	TGTGCCAGCAGCTTACTTGGGGGATCCTACAATGAGCAGTTCTTC	CASSLLGGSYNEQFF
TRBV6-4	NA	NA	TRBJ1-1	TGTGCCAGCAGCTCGACCGGGACGAACACTGAAGCTTTCTTT	CASSSTGTNTEAFF
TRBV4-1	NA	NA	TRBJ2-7	TGCGCCAGCAGCCAAGAGGGAGCCTACGAGCAGTACTTC	CASSQEGAYEQYF
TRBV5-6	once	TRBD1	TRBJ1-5	TGTGCCAGCAGCTTGCAGGGGGGAGATCAGCCCCAGCATTTT	CASSLQGGDQPQHF
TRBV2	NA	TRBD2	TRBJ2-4	TGTGCCAGCACTCTGCGACTAGCTCCCAAAAACATTCAGTACTTC	CASTLRLAPKNIQYF
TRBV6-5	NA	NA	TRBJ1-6	TGTGCCAGCAGCCCCGAAGACGGAAATTCACCCCTCCACTTT	CASSPEDGNSPLHF
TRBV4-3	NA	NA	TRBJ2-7	TGCGCCAGCAGCCAAGGCCGCTTGGGACCTAACGAGCAGTACTTC	CASSQGRLGPNEQYF
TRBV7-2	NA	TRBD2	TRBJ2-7	TGTGCCAGCAGGTCGACTAGCGCAATCTACGAGCAGTACTTC	CASRSTSAIYEQYF
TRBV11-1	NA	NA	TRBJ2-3	TGTGCCAGCAGCTCCTCGAGGGGGATGGGGGGGCGCGGAGATACGCAGTATTTT	CASSSSRGMGGRGDTQYF
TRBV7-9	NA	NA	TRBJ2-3	TGTGCCTCACTCGCGGGGAGTACCGGGGGATCTCTGTATTTT	CASLAGSTGGSLYF
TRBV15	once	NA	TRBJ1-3	TGTGCCACCAGCAGAGATATGGGGGCTGGAAACACCATATATTTT	CATSRDMGAGNTIYF
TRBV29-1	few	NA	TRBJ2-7	TGCAGCGTTGAAGGGGTTCAGGGGATAACTTCCTACGAGCAGTACTTC	CSVEGVQGITSYEQYF
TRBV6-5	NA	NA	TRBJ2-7	TGTGCCAGCAGTTTAGGACAGACCTACGAGCAGTACTTC	CASSLGQTYEQYF
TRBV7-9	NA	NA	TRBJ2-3	TGTGCCAGCAGCTTAGCGCTTGATGTCACAGATACGCAGTATTTT	CASSLALDVTDTQYF
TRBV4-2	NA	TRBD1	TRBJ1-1	TGTGCCAGCAGCCACCTCCTTGAGGACAGGGACGGAGCTTTCTTT	CASSHLLEDRDGAFF
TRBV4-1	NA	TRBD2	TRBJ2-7	TGCGCCAGCAGCCAAGATCCGGCCGGGGGGGCCGACGAGCAGTACTTC	CASSQDPAGGADEQYF